Following are 15 T cell receptor beta chains from one sample sequenced in a study of blood T cell repertoires in COVID-19. TCRdb keeps only in-frame clones here, not all; method: immunoSEQ multiplex PCR. This table holds 250,000 to 350,000 clones, about 92% found once. The specimen was PBMCs or T cells enriched from blood (not recorded which). These receptors came from a man in his sixties who had recovered from COVID-19.

The chain employs TRBV5-5 and TRBJ1-1; D is uncertain. The germline CDR1 and CDR2 sequences are SGHKS and YYEKEE (reference sequence). V dropped 2 bases and J dropped 6 bases, with 14 bases sitting between them. The CDR3 consists of 14 residues. In nucleotides, the CDR3 is TGTGCCAGCAGCTTTCTAGGATGGGTGGCTGAAGCTTTCTTT. It is translated as CASSFLGWVAEAFF.

CDR3 region: CASSPTGGDGNTIYF. The CDR3 nucleotides read TGTGCCAGCAGCCCCACAGGGGGCGATGGAAACACCATATATTTT. The rearrangement joins TRBV7-9 to TRBJ1-3, with 9 bases fitting TRBD1. V gave up 5 bases and J gave up 3 bases; unmatched junction bases: 5. Germline V lookup: CDR1 SEHNR, CDR2 FQNEAQ (reference sequence). There are 15 residues in the CDR3.

The V gene is TRBV10-3, the J gene TRBJ1-1; 7 bases align to TRBD1. CDR1 and CDR2 from the germline V gene are ENHRY and SYGVKD. After removal of 4 bases from V and 4 bases from J, the junction contained 15 bases not matched to a gene. The CDR3 loop spans 17 amino acids. CDR3 loop: CAISVSGTVTESTEAFF. DNA for the CDR3: TGTGCCATCAGTGTTTCCGGGACAGTCACCGAATCCACTGAAGCTTTCTTT.

The chain recombines TRBV23-1 with TRBJ2-7; 12 nucleotides agree with TRBD2. TRBV23-1 is an ORF; its function is uncertain. Trimming at V came to 2 bases and at J to 1 base, leaving 6 bases not matched to a gene. CDR3 size: 17 residues. Here the CDR3 reads CASSQPTSGRRSYEQYF. CDR3 nucleotide sequence: TGCGCCAGCAGTCAACCAACTAGCGGGAGGCGATCCTACGAGCAGTACTTC.

V gene TRBV30 combines with J gene TRBJ2-7; 11 bases fit TRBD1. Per the germline V gene, CDR1 is GTSNPN and CDR2 is SVGIG (reference sequence). The CDR3 has 13 residues. J gave up 6 bases and V 3 bases, and 4 bases lay outside the gene matches. CDR3: CAWSLDRGLEQYF. For the CDR3, the DNA is TGTGCCTGGAGCCTGGACAGGGGGCTCGAGCAGTACTTC.

This chain joins TRBV6-4 and TRBJ2-3; 11 bases agree with TRBD1. Germline V lookup: CDR1 MRHNA, CDR2 SNTAGT. Trimming cost V 5 bases and J 5 bases; bases outside gene matches: 12. The CDR3 has 17 amino acids. The CDR3 DNA sequence: TGTGCCAGCAGTCCCTCCGCCGGGACAGGGGGAAGAGATACGCAGTATTTT. It yields the protein CASSPSAGTGGRDTQYF.

V gene TRBV18 combines with J gene TRBJ1-2; D gene unclear. V lost 2 bases, J lost 1 base, and 14 bases lay in between. Germline assignment: CDR1 KGHSH and CDR2 LQKENI. This CDR3 has 16 residues. The CDR3 nucleotides are TGTGCCAGCTCACCAAGTTCCGAGCATTTTAACTATGGCTACACCTTC. Encoded protein: CASSPSSEHFNYGYTF.

This clone is a singleton in its sample. The chain employs TRBV7-2 and TRBJ1-5; D remains ambiguous. Trimming stripped 2 bases from V and 4 bases from J, with 9 bases between. CDR3 length: 14 residues. Germline V gene sequence: CDR1 SGHTA, CDR2 FQGNSA. The DNA of the CDR3 is TGTGCCAGCAGCTTAATGGCCAGAAATCAGCCCCAGCATTTT. As protein: CASSLMARNQPQHF.

The chain combines TRBV19 with TRBJ1-4, with D tentatively TRBD1 (5 bases). The CDR3 consists of 14 residues. CDR1 is LNHDA, CDR2 SQIVND, per germline (reference sequence). V lost 2 bases, J lost 8 bases, and 12 bases lay in between. CDR3: CASSIQGFGEKLFF. The DNA for the CDR3 is TGTGCCAGTAGTATACAGGGCTTTGGAGAAAAACTGTTTTTT.

The J gene is TRBJ2-7, the V gene TRBV2; 9 nucleotides match TRBD2. The CDR3 consists of 14 residues. Trimming took 1 base from V and 6 from J; bases not matched to a gene: 4. CDR1 and CDR2 from the germline V gene are SNHLY and FYNNEI. CDR3 amino acids: CASSEEREVIEQYF. In nucleotides, the CDR3 is TGTGCCAGCAGTGAAGAGCGGGAGGTCATCGAGCAGTACTTC.

The V call is TRBV5-6, the J call TRBJ1-3; 11 bases match TRBD1. The CDR3 is made up of 14 amino acids. V shed 4 bases, J shed 9 bases, and the junction held 6 bases outside the gene matches. Germline CDR1 is SGHDT and CDR2 is YYEEEE. CDR3: CASSQGQGDTTIYF. The CDR3 DNA is TGTGCCAGCAGCCAGGGACAGGGGGACACCACCATATATTTT.

At least ten counts were recorded for this clone. V usage is TRBV5-5 and J usage is TRBJ1-5; the D gene is possibly TRBD1 (5 bases). CDR1 and CDR2 from the germline V gene are SGHKS and YYEKEE (reference sequence). This CDR3 is built from 14 residues. V lost 1 base and J lost 4, with 9 bases in between. The CDR3 sequence is CASSLSGGNQPQHF. CDR3 nucleotide sequence: TGTGCCAGCAGCTTGTCCGGGGGGAATCAGCCCCAGCATTTT. Using reference TRBV5-5 and TRBJ1-5 for the parts outside the CDR3, the full variable domain is DAGVTQSPTHLIKTRGQQVTLRCSPISGHKSVSWYQQVLGQGPQFIFQYYEKEERGRGNFPDRFSARQFPNYSSELNVNALLLGDSALYLCASSLSGGNQPQHFGDGTRLSIL.

The chain couples TRBV11-2 to TRBJ2-1, with D unresolved. CDR1 SGHAT and CDR2 FQNNGV come from the germline V gene. The CDR3 is 13 residues long. V was cut by 3 bases and J by 6 bases, with 9 bases left in between. The CDR3: CASSFVGGNEQFF. CDR3 coding DNA: TGTGCCAGCAGCTTCGTCGGTGGCAATGAGCAGTTCTTC. Combining the CDR3 with reference TRBV11-2 and TRBJ2-1 gives the whole variable domain EAGVAQSPRYKIIEKRQSVAFWCNPISGHATLYWYQQILGQGPKLLIQFQNNGVVDDSQLPKDRFSAERLKGVDSTLKIQPAKLEDSAVYLCASSFVGGNEQFFGPGTRLTVL.

This chain connects TRBV7-2 to TRBJ2-3; D call uncertain. Germline CDR1 and CDR2: SGHTA and FQGNSA. The CDR3 is 13 residues long. The V end lost 5 bases, the J end lost 0 bases, and 6 bases lay between the germline ends. The CDR3, as DNA: TGTGCCAGCAGCCCCCCGAGCACAGATACGCAGTATTTT. Translation: CASSPPSTDTQYF.

The rearrangement links TRBV3-1 (or the pseudogene TRBV3-2) to TRBJ1-1, with D unresolved. The CDR3 has 14 amino acids. The V gene's germline CDR1 is LGHDT and CDR2 YNNKEL (reference sequence). V lost 0 bases to trimming and J lost 6 bases, with 11 bases between them. For the CDR3, the DNA is TGTGCCAGCAGCCAAGATGGCCATCCCGCTGAAGCTTTCTTT. This codes for CASSQDGHPAEAFF.